A selection of T cell receptor beta chains follows, all from one sample in a study of somatic mutations in cytotoxic T cells in rheumatoid arthritis. Method: immunoSEQ multiplex PCR; TCRdb's copy keeps in-frame clones and lacks some. In the table there are more than 13,000 clones, around 70% of which are singletons. Sequencing input: CD8+ T cells sorted from blood. All receptors derive from an adult with rheumatoid arthritis. Each CDR3 is given with its conserved first and last residue.

j_call: TRBJ1-2
v_call: TRBV9
cdr3_aa: CASSVDSSYGYTF

j_call: TRBJ1-1
v_call: TRBV5-4
cdr3_aa: CASSLVVGQMNTEAFF

j_call: TRBJ2-2
v_call: TRBV19
cdr3_aa: CASSMLGSGELFF

j_call: TRBJ2-3
v_call: TRBV9
cdr3_aa: CASSGLDSGGLTDTQYF

j_call: TRBJ2-3
v_call: TRBV5-8
cdr3_aa: CASSLASYTDTQYF

j_call: TRBJ2-7
v_call: TRBV7-8
cdr3_aa: CASSLRGAYEQYF

j_call: TRBJ1-3
v_call: TRBV4-1
cdr3_aa: CASSLTRDLHTIYF

j_call: TRBJ2-1
v_call: TRBV5-6
cdr3_aa: CASSKGYNEQFF

j_call: TRBJ1-5
v_call: TRBV6-1
cdr3_aa: CASSDWGWDQPQHF

j_call: TRBJ1-2
v_call: TRBV7-6
cdr3_aa: CASSLTDATYGYTF

j_call: TRBJ1-1
v_call: TRBV19
cdr3_aa: CASSIRPLLNTEAFF

j_call: TRBJ2-7
v_call: TRBV7-8
cdr3_aa: CASSLVAPGGYEQYF

j_call: TRBJ2-5
v_call: TRBV7-9
cdr3_aa: CASSSTSDRARGETQYF

j_call: TRBJ2-7
v_call: TRBV29-1
cdr3_aa: CSAKTGSYEQYF

j_call: TRBJ2-7
v_call: TRBV5-4
cdr3_aa: CASSLGGLAYEQYF

j_call: TRBJ1-1
v_call: TRBV2
cdr3_aa: CASSWTPNTEAFF

j_call: TRBJ2-2
v_call: TRBV27
cdr3_aa: CASSLLGGRWTGELFF

j_call: TRBJ2-7
v_call: TRBV19
cdr3_aa: CASKPWWAGDEQYF

j_call: TRBJ2-7
v_call: TRBV28
cdr3_aa: CASSSGTGVPYEQYF

j_call: TRBJ2-6
v_call: TRBV11-2
cdr3_aa: CASSFSGGASGANVLTF

j_call: TRBJ1-5
v_call: TRBV6-5
cdr3_aa: CASSYQGGQPQHF

j_call: TRBJ2-3
v_call: TRBV30
cdr3_aa: CAWSVGGASTDTQYF

j_call: TRBJ1-5
v_call: TRBV7-4
cdr3_aa: CASSGWSGPNQPQHF

j_call: TRBJ2-3
v_call: TRBV7-3
cdr3_aa: CASSLGVTSTDTQYF

j_call: TRBJ2-7
v_call: TRBV4-1
cdr3_aa: CASSPAGTGSYFMANTYEQYF

j_call: TRBJ2-1
v_call: TRBV5-1
cdr3_aa: CASSLPSGVNEQFF

j_call: TRBJ2-7
v_call: TRBV7-3
cdr3_aa: CASSYFRQGHYEQYF

j_call: TRBJ2-1
v_call: TRBV7-9
cdr3_aa: CASSWNNEQFF

j_call: TRBJ1-1
v_call: TRBV5-6
cdr3_aa: CASSLQGSEAFF

j_call: TRBJ2-7
v_call: TRBV11-1
cdr3_aa: CASSVGTGEEQYF

j_call: TRBJ1-2
v_call: TRBV6-5
cdr3_aa: CASSLTGSDGYTF